Given below is one TCR beta chain in context. The record originates from a study of tumor T cells in aggressive B-cell lymphoma. Here immunoSEQ multiplex PCR was the method, and the copy in TCRdb shows in-frame clones only, minus some. The top ten hold approximately 3.5% of the sample, which has 2,000 or so clones, 90% to 95% seen once. This CDR3 region has 14 residues. V lost 4 bases, J lost 5 bases, and 14 bases lay in between. Germline CDR1 SGHRS, CDR2 YFSETQ. Sample: tumor tissue. The chain is built from TRBV5-1 and TRBJ2-3, with D tentatively TRBD2 (5 bases). The receptor comes from an adult with diffuse large B cell lymphoma. Here the CDR3 reads CASSTEVELDTQYF. The CDR3, as DNA: TGCGCCAGCAGCACGGAGGTAGAATTAGATACGCAGTATTTT.